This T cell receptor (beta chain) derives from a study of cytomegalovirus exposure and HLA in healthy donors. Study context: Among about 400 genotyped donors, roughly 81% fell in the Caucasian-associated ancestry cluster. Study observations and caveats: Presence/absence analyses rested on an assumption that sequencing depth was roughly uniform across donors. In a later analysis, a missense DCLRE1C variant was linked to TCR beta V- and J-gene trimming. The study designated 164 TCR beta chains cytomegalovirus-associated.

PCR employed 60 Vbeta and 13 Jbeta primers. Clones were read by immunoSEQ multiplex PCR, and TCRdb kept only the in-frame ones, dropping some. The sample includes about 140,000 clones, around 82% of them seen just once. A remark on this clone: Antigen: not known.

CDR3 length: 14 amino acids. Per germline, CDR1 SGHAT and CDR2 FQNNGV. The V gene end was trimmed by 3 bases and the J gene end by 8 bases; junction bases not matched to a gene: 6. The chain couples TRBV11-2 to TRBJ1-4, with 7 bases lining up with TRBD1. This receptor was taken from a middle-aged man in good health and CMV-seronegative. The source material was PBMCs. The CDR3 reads CASSFNRGSEKLFF. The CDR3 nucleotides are TGTGCCAGCAGCTTCAACAGGGGTTCAGAAAAACTGTTTTTT.